This is a list of T cell receptor beta chains from one sample in a study of cytomegalovirus exposure and HLA in healthy donors. The protocol was immunoSEQ multiplex PCR, while the TCRdb copy is restricted to in-frame clones and leaves out a portion. Altogether 150,000 or so clones are present, 65% to 75% being singletons, with the ten largest covering 2.1%. The sequenced sample was PBMCs. These receptors were obtained from a young man in good health and CMV-seronegative. The CDR3 runs from the conserved cysteine through the conserved F or W. A D gene is named only where the DNA matches it firmly. Where a row states a size, it is once, few, many or the class of an expanded clone; other rows omit it.

clone size: NA
D gene: TRBD1
V gene: TRBV5-1
J gene: TRBJ2-7
CDR3 protein: CASSLQGADYEQYF
CDR3 DNA: TGCGCCAGCAGCTTACAGGGGGCCGACTACGAGCAGTACTTC

clone size: NA
D gene: NA
V gene: TRBV4-2
J gene: TRBJ2-5
CDR3 protein: CASSQGAGTQETQYF
CDR3 DNA: TGTGCCAGCAGCCAAGGAGCAGGAACACAAGAGACCCAGTACTTC

clone size: NA
D gene: TRBD1
V gene: TRBV15
J gene: TRBJ1-4
CDR3 protein: CATSRGPGGEKLFF
CDR3 DNA: TGTGCCACCAGCAGAGGCCCAGGGGGTGAAAAACTGTTTTTT

clone size: NA
D gene: TRBD1
V gene: TRBV5-5
J gene: TRBJ2-7
CDR3 protein: CASSFGTGRYEQYF
CDR3 DNA: TGTGCCAGCAGCTTCGGGACAGGGCGGTACGAGCAGTACTTC

clone size: NA
D gene: TRBD1
V gene: TRBV7-9
J gene: TRBJ2-7
CDR3 protein: CASSLAVTGLREQYF
CDR3 DNA: TGTGCCAGCAGCTTAGCGGTGACAGGGCTCAGGGAGCAGTACTTC

clone size: NA
D gene: NA
V gene: TRBV19
J gene: TRBJ1-4
CDR3 protein: CASSMGGGSEKLFF
CDR3 DNA: TGTGCCAGTAGTATGGGCGGGGGGTCGGAAAAACTGTTTTTT

clone size: few
D gene: NA
V gene: TRBV4-2
J gene: TRBJ2-2
CDR3 protein: CASSQAAGSNTGELFF
CDR3 DNA: TGTGCCAGCAGCCAAGCCGCAGGATCGAACACCGGGGAGCTGTTTTTT

clone size: NA
D gene: TRBD1
V gene: TRBV28
J gene: TRBJ2-2
CDR3 protein: CASSWTGRNTGELFF
CDR3 DNA: TGTGCCAGCAGTTGGACAGGGCGGAACACCGGGGAGCTGTTTTTT

clone size: NA
D gene: NA
V gene: TRBV6-6
J gene: TRBJ2-7
CDR3 protein: CASSFTLAEQYF
CDR3 DNA: TGTGCCAGCAGCTTCACGCTAGCCGAGCAGTACTTC

clone size: NA
D gene: NA
V gene: TRBV2
J gene: TRBJ1-1
CDR3 protein: CASRGRGYGLQAFF
CDR3 DNA: TGTGCCAGCAGAGGACGGGGGTATGGGTTACAAGCTTTCTTT

clone size: NA
D gene: NA
V gene: TRBV11-2
J gene: TRBJ2-2
CDR3 protein: CASSLSGTGELFF
CDR3 DNA: TGTGCCAGCAGCTTATCGGGTACCGGGGAGCTGTTTTTT

clone size: NA
D gene: NA
V gene: TRBV7-9
J gene: TRBJ2-5
CDR3 protein: CASSLNRALLGQETQYF
CDR3 DNA: TGTGCCAGCAGCTTAAACAGGGCACTACTTGGCCAAGAGACCCAGTACTTC

clone size: NA
D gene: NA
V gene: TRBV6-1
J gene: TRBJ1-6
CDR3 protein: CASPEEDGCYSPLHF
CDR3 DNA: TGTGCCAGCCCCGAGGAGGACGGGTGTTATTCACCCCTCCACTTT

clone size: medium-sized
D gene: TRBD1
V gene: TRBV4-2
J gene: TRBJ1-4
CDR3 protein: CASSQGQRGEKLFF
CDR3 DNA: TGTGCCAGCAGCCAGGGACAGAGGGGAGAAAAACTGTTTTTT

clone size: NA
D gene: NA
V gene: TRBV6-1
J gene: TRBJ1-1
CDR3 protein: CASSGTRGGHEAFF
CDR3 DNA: TGTGCCAGCAGTGGGACCCGCGGGGGGCATGAAGCTTTCTTT

clone size: NA
D gene: NA
V gene: TRBV30
J gene: TRBJ2-4
CDR3 protein: CAWSVRGDKNIQYF
CDR3 DNA: TGTGCCTGGAGTGTCAGGGGGGACAAAAACATTCAGTACTTC

clone size: NA
D gene: TRBD2
V gene: TRBV7-6
J gene: TRBJ2-1
CDR3 protein: CASSRLAGALNEQFF
CDR3 DNA: TGTGCCAGCAGCCGACTAGCGGGGGCTCTCAATGAGCAGTTCTTC

clone size: NA
D gene: TRBD1
V gene: TRBV19
J gene: TRBJ1-5
CDR3 protein: CASSIGTGPQPQHF
CDR3 DNA: TGTGCCAGTAGTATAGGGACAGGGCCTCAGCCCCAGCATTTT

clone size: NA
D gene: NA
V gene: TRBV6-1
J gene: TRBJ1-1
CDR3 protein: CASRTRQQGNTEAFF
CDR3 DNA: TGTGCCAGCCGAACTCGACAACAGGGCAACACTGAAGCTTTCTTT

clone size: NA
D gene: NA
V gene: TRBV25-1
J gene: TRBJ1-2
CDR3 protein: CASSDTGPCGLTF
CDR3 DNA: TGTGCCAGCAGTGATACAGGGCCCTGTGGACTCACCTTC

clone size: few
D gene: NA
V gene: TRBV5-6
J gene: TRBJ2-4
CDR3 protein: CASSLNRDFGLKNIQYF
CDR3 DNA: TGTGCCAGCAGCTTGAACCGGGACTTCGGTCTAAAAAACATTCAGTACTTC

clone size: NA
D gene: TRBD2
V gene: TRBV5-4
J gene: TRBJ2-7
CDR3 protein: CASSPGLAFEQYF
CDR3 DNA: TGTGCCAGCAGCCCCGGACTAGCGTTTGAGCAGTACTTC

clone size: few
D gene: TRBD2
V gene: TRBV4-1
J gene: TRBJ2-5
CDR3 protein: CASSQTRGTGGQETQYF
CDR3 DNA: TGCGCCAGCAGCCAAACCCGTGGGACGGGGGGGCAGGAGACCCAGTACTTC

clone size: NA
D gene: TRBD1
V gene: TRBV9
J gene: TRBJ2-2
CDR3 protein: CASSVAGWYRGNTGELFF
CDR3 DNA: TGTGCCAGCAGCGTAGCAGGATGGTACAGGGGGAACACCGGGGAGCTGTTTTTT

clone size: NA
D gene: NA
V gene: TRBV4-2
J gene: TRBJ1-1
CDR3 protein: CASSQDPERAVEAFF
CDR3 DNA: TGTGCCAGCAGCCAAGACCCGGAGAGGGCGGTTGAAGCTTTCTTT

clone size: NA
D gene: TRBD2
V gene: TRBV18
J gene: TRBJ2-3
CDR3 protein: CASSPQAGGLGDTQYF
CDR3 DNA: TGTGCCAGCTCACCACAAGCGGGGGGGCTCGGGGATACGCAGTATTTT

clone size: NA
D gene: NA
V gene: TRBV9
J gene: TRBJ1-2
CDR3 protein: CASSAPSRGSHGYTF
CDR3 DNA: TGTGCCAGCAGCGCTCCTTCGAGGGGGTCCCATGGCTACACCTTC

clone size: NA
D gene: NA
V gene: TRBV5-5
J gene: TRBJ2-5
CDR3 protein: CASGGGDQETQYF
CDR3 DNA: TGTGCCAGCGGGGGGGGCGACCAAGAGACCCAGTACTTC

clone size: NA
D gene: NA
V gene: TRBV5-6
J gene: TRBJ1-5
CDR3 protein: CASSLAVSNQPQHF
CDR3 DNA: TGTGCCAGCAGCTTGGCGGTAAGCAATCAGCCCCAGCATTTT

clone size: NA
D gene: NA
V gene: TRBV7-9
J gene: TRBJ2-5
CDR3 protein: CASSLRQEETQYF
CDR3 DNA: TGTGCCAGCAGCTTAAGACAGGAAGAGACCCAGTACTTC

clone size: once
D gene: NA
V gene: TRBV30
J gene: TRBJ1-1
CDR3 protein: CAWSVLASGNTEAFF
CDR3 DNA: TGTGCCTGGAGTGTACTAGCGTCGGGGAACACTGAAGCTTTCTTT

clone size: NA
D gene: NA
V gene: TRBV30
J gene: TRBJ2-7
CDR3 protein: CAGSTAYEQYF
CDR3 DNA: TGTGCCGGATCGACAGCCTACGAGCAGTACTTC